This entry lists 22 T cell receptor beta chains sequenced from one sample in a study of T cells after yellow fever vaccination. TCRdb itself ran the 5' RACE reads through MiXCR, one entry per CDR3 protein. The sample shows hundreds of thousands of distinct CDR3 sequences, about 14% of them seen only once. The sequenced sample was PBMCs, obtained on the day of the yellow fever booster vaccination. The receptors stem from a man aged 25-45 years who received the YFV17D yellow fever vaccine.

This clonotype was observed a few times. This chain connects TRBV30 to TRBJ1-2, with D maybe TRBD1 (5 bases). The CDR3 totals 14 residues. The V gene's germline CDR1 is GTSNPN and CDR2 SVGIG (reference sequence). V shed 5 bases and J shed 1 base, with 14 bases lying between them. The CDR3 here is CAWQPDKYNYGYTF. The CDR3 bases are TGTGCCTGGCAGCCGGACAAATATAACTATGGCTACACCTTC. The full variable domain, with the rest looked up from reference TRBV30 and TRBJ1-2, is SQTIHQWPATLVQPVGSPLSLECTVEGTSNPNLYWYRQAAGRGLQLLFYSVGIGQISSEVPQNLSASRPQDRQFILSSKKLLLSDSGFYLCAWQPDKYNYGYTFGSGTRLTVV.

The CDR3 protein is CASSLDREPGYTF. The CDR3 nucleotides are TGCGCCAGCAGCTTGGATAGGGAGCCTGGCTACACCTTC. V gene TRBV5-1 combines with J gene TRBJ1-2; D gene uncertain. The germline V gene has CDR1 SGHRS and CDR2 YFSETQ. V shed 0 bases and J shed 7 bases, with 10 bases lying between them. The CDR3 contains 13 residues.

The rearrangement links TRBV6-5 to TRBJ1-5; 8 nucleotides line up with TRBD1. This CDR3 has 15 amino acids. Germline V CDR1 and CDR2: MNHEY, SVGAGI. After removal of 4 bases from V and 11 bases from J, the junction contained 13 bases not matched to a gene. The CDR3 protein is CASSSTWTGKKAQHF. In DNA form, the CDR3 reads TGTGCCAGCAGTTCAACATGGACAGGGAAAAAGGCCCAGCATTTT.

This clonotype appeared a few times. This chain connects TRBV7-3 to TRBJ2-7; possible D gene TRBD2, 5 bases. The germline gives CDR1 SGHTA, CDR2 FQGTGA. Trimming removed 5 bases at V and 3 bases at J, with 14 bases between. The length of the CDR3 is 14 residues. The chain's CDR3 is CASSPGGGYYEQYF. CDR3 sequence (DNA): TGTGCCAGCAGCCCGGGCGGAGGCTACTACGAGCAGTACTTC.

For the CDR3, the DNA is TGTGCCAGCAGACAGGTGGGGACTGAAGCTTTCTTT. Translated: CASRQVGTEAFF. The gene calls are TRBV6-5 and TRBJ1-1; a weak D match, TRBD1 (5 bases). The CDR3 has 12 residues. CDR1 is MNHEY and CDR2 is SVGAGI in the germline V gene. Trimming cost V 6 bases and J 5 bases, with 10 bases left between them.

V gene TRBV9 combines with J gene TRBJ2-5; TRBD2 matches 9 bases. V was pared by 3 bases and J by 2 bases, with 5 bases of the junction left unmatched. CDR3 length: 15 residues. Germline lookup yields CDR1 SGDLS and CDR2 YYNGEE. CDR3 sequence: CASSAGLAPQETQYF. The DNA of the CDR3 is TGTGCCAGCAGCGCCGGACTAGCGCCTCAAGAGACCCAGTACTTC.

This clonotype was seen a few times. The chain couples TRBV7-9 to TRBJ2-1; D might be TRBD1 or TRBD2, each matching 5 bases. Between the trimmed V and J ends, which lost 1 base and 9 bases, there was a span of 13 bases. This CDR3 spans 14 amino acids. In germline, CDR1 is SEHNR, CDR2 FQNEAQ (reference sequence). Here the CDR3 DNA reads TGTGCCAGCAGCTTAGATGGGGGTCTCGGTGAGCAGTTCTTC. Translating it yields CASSLDGGLGEQFF.

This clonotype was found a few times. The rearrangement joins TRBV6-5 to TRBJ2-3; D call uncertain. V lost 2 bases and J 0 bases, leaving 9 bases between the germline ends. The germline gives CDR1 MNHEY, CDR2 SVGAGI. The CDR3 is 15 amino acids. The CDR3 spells CASSYGEPSTDTQYF. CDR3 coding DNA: TGTGCCAGCAGTTACGGGGAACCTAGCACAGATACGCAGTATTTT.

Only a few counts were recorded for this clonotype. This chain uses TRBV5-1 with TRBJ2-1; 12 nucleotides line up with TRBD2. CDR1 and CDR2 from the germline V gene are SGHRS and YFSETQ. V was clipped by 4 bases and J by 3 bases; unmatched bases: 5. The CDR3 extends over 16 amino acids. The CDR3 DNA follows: TGCGCCAGCAGCAACGGACTAGCGGGGTACTACAATGAGCAGTTCTTC. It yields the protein CASSNGLAGYYNEQFF.

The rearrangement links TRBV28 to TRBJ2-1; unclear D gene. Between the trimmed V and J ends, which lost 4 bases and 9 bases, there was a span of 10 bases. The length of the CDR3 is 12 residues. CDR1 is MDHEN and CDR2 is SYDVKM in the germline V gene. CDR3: CASSWSFSEQFF. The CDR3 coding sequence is TGTGCCAGCAGTTGGTCCTTCAGTGAGCAGTTCTTC.

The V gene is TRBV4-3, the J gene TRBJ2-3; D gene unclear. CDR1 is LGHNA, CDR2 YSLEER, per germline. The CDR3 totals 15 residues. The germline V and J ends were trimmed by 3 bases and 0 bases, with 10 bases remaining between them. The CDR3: CASSQSAPSTDTQYF. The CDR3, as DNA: TGCGCCAGCAGCCAGTCTGCACCTAGCACAGATACGCAGTATTTT.

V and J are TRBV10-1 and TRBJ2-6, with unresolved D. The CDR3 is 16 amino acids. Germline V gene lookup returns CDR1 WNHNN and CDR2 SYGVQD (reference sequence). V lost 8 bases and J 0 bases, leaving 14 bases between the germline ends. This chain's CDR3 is CASHVTPTSGANVLTF. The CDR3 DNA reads TGCGCCAGCCACGTGACACCTACCTCTGGGGCCAACGTCCTGACTTTC.

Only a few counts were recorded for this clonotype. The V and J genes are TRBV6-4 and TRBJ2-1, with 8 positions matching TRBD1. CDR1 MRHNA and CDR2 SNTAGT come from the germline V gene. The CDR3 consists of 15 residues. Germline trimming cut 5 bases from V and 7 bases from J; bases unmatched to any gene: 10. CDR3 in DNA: TGTGCCAGCAGTACTACCCAGGGGGCGACGAATGAGCAGTTCTTC. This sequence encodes CASSTTQGATNEQFF.

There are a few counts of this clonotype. The CDR3 nucleotides are TGTGCCAGCAGTGATTTTACGGGCTCCTCTGGGGCCAACGTCCTGACTTTC. It specifies CASSDFTGSSGANVLTF. The chain combines TRBV25-1 with TRBJ2-6; no clear D. CDR3 length: 17 residues. Trimming removed 3 bases at V and 0 bases at J, with 12 bases between. CDR1 MGHDK and CDR2 SYGVNS come from the germline V gene.

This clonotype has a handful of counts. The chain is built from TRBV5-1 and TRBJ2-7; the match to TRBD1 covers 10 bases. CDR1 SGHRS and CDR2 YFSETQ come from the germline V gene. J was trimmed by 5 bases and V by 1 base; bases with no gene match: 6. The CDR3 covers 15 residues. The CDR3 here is CASSLYGTGVNEQYF. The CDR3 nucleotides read TGCGCCAGCAGCTTGTACGGGACAGGGGTCAACGAGCAGTACTTC.

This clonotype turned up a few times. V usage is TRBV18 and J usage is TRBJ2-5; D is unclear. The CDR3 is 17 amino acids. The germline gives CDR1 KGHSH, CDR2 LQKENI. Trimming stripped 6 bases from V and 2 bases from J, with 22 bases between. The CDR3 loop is CASSRSGSSKLQETQYF. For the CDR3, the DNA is TGTGCCAGCTCCCGTTCGGGCAGCTCTAAACTTCAAGAGACCCAGTACTTC. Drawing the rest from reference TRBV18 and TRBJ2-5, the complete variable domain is NAGVMQNPRHLVRRRGQEARLRCSPMKGHSHVYWYRQLPEEGLKFMVYLQKENIIDESGMPKERFSAEFPKEGPSILRIQQVVRGDSAAYFCASSRSGSSKLQETQYFGPGTRLLVL.

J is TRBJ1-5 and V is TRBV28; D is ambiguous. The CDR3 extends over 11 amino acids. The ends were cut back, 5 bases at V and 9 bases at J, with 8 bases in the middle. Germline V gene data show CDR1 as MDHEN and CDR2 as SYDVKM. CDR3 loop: CASSVTGPQHF. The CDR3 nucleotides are TGTGCCAGCAGTGTGACCGGGCCCCAGCATTTT.

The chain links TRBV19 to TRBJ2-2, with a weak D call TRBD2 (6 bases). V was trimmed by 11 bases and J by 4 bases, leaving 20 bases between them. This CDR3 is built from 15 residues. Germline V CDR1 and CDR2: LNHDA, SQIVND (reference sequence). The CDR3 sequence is CAARSAGSGTGELFF. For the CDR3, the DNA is TGTGCCGCACGGTCGGCGGGGTCGGGCACCGGGGAGCTGTTTTTT.

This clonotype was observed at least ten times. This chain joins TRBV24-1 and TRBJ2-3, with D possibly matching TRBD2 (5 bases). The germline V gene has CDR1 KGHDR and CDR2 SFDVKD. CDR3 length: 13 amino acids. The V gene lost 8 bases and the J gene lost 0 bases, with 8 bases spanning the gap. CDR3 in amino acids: CATNGGSTDTQYF. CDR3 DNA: TGTGCCACCAACGGCGGGAGCACAGATACGCAGTATTTT.

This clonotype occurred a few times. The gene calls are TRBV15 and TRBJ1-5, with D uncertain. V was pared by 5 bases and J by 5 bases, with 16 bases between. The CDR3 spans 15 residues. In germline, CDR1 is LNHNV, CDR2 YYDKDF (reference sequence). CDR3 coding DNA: TGTGCCACCAGCTTTGATCAGGTCTGGGATCAGCCCCAGCATTTT. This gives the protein CATSFDQVWDQPQHF.

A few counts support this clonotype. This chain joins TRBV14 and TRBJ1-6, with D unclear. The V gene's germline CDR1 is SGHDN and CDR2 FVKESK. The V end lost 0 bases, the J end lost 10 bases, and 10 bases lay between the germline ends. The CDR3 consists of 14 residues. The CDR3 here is CASSQDRVRSPLHF. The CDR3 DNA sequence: TGTGCCAGCAGCCAAGATCGGGTTCGGTCACCCCTCCACTTT.

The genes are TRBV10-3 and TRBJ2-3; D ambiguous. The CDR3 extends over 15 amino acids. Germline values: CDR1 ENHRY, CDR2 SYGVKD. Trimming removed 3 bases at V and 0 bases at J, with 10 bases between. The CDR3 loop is CAISDVAASTDTQYF. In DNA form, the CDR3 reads TGTGCCATCAGTGATGTGGCGGCTAGCACAGATACGCAGTATTTT.